This T cell receptor (beta chain) was recorded in a study of shared clonotypes between healthy human individuals. Profiling relied on immunoSEQ multiplex PCR, and the TCRdb table lists in-frame clones only, not all of them. The sample consists of around 620,000 clones, 85% to 95% of them appearing once. The naive CD8 subset, CD45RO-negative cells positively selected for CCR7, excluded terminally differentiated effector memory CD45RA+ cells. The CDR3 is 14 residues long. From germline, CDR1 is SGDLS and CDR2 YYNGEE. Trimming removed 0 bases from V and 5 bases from J, with 11 bases in between. V gene TRBV9 combines with J gene TRBJ1-1; D is ambiguous. This receptor was identified in a young woman in good health. The sequenced sample consisted of naive CD8+ T cells sorted from blood. This chain's CDR3 is CASSVVKGSTEAFF. As DNA, the CDR3 is TGTGCCAGCAGCGTAGTGAAGGGTTCTACTGAAGCTTTCTTT.